This TCR beta chain was retrieved from a study of T-cell memory formation after mild COVID-19. One entry per CDR3 protein results from TCRdb running MiXCR on the 5' RACE reads. This sample has roughly 620,000 distinct CDR3 sequences; about a sixth occur once, and the top ten carry approximately 12%. This clonotype was picked up a small number of times. The CDR3 extends over 15 amino acids. CDR1 is DFQATT, CDR2 SNEGSKA, per germline (reference sequence). The V and J ends lost 3 bases and 4 bases, in that order; junction bases with no gene match: 11. This chain uses TRBV20-1 with TRBJ1-1; 7 positions match TRBD1. The sample comprised PBMCs or a T cell subset sorted from them (not recorded which). The clonotype originates from an adult woman who had mild COVID-19 (a few samples of this study predate the infection). Cell type and time point are not known. The CDR3 region has the DNA TGCAGTGCTAGGTGGCCCACTAACAGGGGCACTGAAGCTTTCTTT. As protein: CSARWPTNRGTEAFF.